This TCR beta chain appears in the sequencing data of a study of vaccination and CD4 T cells after COVID-19. At the level of the study: The peptides that stimulated the cells were overlapping spike peptides from SARS-CoV-2, HCoV-NL63, HCoV-OC43 and HCoV-229E.

Sequencing of DNA taken from cultured CD4+ T cells relied on the Oncomine TCR Beta short-read assay. Genomic DNA was taken out of cultured CD4+ T cells by extraction. TCRdb re-derived calls from the PCR reads in MiXCR, one entry per CDR3 protein. The sample lists over 8,000 distinct CDR3 sequences, approximately 25% occurring once. The V segment lost 1 base and the J segment 6 bases; nucleotides outside the gene matches: 4. CDR3 length equals 15 residues. Germline assignment: CDR1 LNHDA and CDR2 SQIVND (reference sequence). Comments on this clonotype: Antigen unknown.

The study, taken as a whole, reports: Median reactive clonotypes, those recognizing SARS-CoV-2, rose from 21 to 38, not significantly.

Treatment denoted: roughly 10-day PBMC culture with coronavirus spike peptide pools or control peptides (ViraFEST assay). Half the growth medium was swapped for new IL-2 medium on days 3 and 7. This sample comprised CD4+ T cells from blood, cultured in vitro, obtained before SARS-CoV-2 vaccination. This TCR came from a human donor who received a COVID-19 vaccine. The chain uses TRBV19 and TRBJ2-2; 8 positions match TRBD1. CDR3 nucleotides: TGTGCCAGTAGTATAGGCAGGGGGCTTTCCGGGGAGCTGTTTTTT. This translates into CASSIGRGLSGELFF.